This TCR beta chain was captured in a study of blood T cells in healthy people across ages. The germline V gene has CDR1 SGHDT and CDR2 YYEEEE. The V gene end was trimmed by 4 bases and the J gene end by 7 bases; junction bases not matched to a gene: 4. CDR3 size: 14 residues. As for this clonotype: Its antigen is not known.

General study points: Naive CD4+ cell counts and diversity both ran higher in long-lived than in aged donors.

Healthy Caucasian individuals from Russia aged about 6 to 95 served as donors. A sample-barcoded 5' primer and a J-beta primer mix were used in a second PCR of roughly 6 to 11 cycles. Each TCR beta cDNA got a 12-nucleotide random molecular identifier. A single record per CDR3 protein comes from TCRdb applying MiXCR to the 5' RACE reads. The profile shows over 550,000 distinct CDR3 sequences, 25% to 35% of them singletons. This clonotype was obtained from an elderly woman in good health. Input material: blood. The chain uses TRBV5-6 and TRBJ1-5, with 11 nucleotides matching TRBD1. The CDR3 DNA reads TGTGCCAGCAGCACCTGGGACAGGGGGCAGCCCCAGCATTTT. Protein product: CASSTWDRGQPQHF.